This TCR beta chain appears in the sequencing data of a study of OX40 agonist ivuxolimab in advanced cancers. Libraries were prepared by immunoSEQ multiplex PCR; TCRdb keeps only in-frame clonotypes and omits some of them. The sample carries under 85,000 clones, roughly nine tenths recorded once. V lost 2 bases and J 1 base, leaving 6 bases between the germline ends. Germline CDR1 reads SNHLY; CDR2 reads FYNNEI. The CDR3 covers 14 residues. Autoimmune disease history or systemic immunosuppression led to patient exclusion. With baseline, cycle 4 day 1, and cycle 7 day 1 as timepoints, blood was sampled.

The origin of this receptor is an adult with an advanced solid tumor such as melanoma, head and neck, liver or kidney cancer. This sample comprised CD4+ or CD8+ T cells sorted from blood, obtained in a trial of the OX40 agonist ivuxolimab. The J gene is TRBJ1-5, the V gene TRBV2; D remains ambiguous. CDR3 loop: CASSETGSNQPQHF. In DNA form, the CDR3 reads TGTGCCAGCAGTGAAACGGGAAGCAATCAGCCCCAGCATTTT.